The 21 T cell receptor beta chains below all came from one sample that was sequenced in a study of blood T cell repertoires in COVID-19. The method was immunoSEQ multiplex PCR; TCRdb's version includes in-frame clones alone and lacks a portion of them. The sample holds about 210,000 clones, around 83% seen once. The sequenced sample consisted of peripheral blood. These receptors originate from a man aged 35 to 55 who had recovered from COVID-19.

This clone appeared a few times. J is TRBJ2-5 and V is TRBV11-3; weak D call: TRBD2 (6 bases). The CDR3 sequence is 14 residues long. The V end lost 5 bases, the J end lost 1 base, and 11 bases lay between the germline ends. Germline assignment: CDR1 SGHNT and CDR2 YENEEA. The CDR3 spells CASSKRDSQETQYF. CDR3 nucleotides: TGTGCCAGCAGCAAACGGGACTCCCAAGAGACCCAGTACTTC.

The chain links TRBV6-2 or TRBV6-3 to TRBJ1-6; TRBD1 matches 9 bases. V shed 4 bases and J 7 bases; nucleotides not matched to a gene: 14. The CDR3 spans 18 residues. Germline CDR1 and CDR2: MNHEY and SVGEGT. The CDR3 coding sequence is TGTGCCAGCAGTTTTCCGTCGGGGACAGGGAAGACGAATTCACCCCTCCACTTT. Translating it yields CASSFPSGTGKTNSPLHF.

The genes are TRBV24-1 and TRBJ2-2; 7 nucleotides align to TRBD1. The CDR3 sequence is 13 residues long. Germline CDR1 and CDR2: KGHDR and SFDVKD. V was clipped by 3 bases and J by 6 bases; unmatched bases: 0. CDR3 sequence (DNA): TGTGCCACCAGTGATACAGGGGCCGGGGAGCTGTTTTTT. Encoded protein: CATSDTGAGELFF.

This clone was found once. This chain connects TRBV5-1 to TRBJ1-4, with TRBD1 matching 7 bases. The trim removed 2 bases at V and 8 bases at J, leaving 9 bases unmatched. The CDR3 has 15 amino acids. The germline V gene encodes CDR1 SGHRS and CDR2 YFSETQ. CDR3 nucleotide sequence: TGCGCCAGCAGCTTACAGGGGACCCGAGAGGAAAAACTGTTTTTT. It translates to CASSLQGTREEKLFF.

V usage is TRBV18 and J usage is TRBJ2-2; 9 bases line up with TRBD1. Germline V gene data show CDR1 as KGHSH and CDR2 as LQKENI. The CDR3 is 15 amino acids. Trimming took 6 bases from V and 4 from J; bases not matched to a gene: 6. CDR3 bases: TGTGCCAGCTCGATAGGGACAGGGCGCACCGGGGAGCTGTTTTTT. Amino acids: CASSIGTGRTGELFF.

The chain carries TRBV6-2 or TRBV6-3 and TRBJ2-2; weak D call: TRBD2 (5 bases). V lost 0 bases, J lost 6 bases, and 11 bases lay in between. From germline, CDR1 is MNHEY and CDR2 SVGEGT. CDR3 length: 15 amino acids. CDR3 sequence (DNA): TGTGCCAGCAGTTACTCGACTAAAAGGGCCGGGGAGCTGTTTTTT. Translating it yields CASSYSTKRAGELFF.

The genes are TRBV6-5 and TRBJ2-1; D is possibly TRBD2 (6 bases). CDR3 size: 15 residues. CDR1 and CDR2 (germline): MNHEY, SVGAGI. V was pared by 6 bases and J by 9 bases, with 21 bases between. The CDR3 sequence: CASRLHSGWVGEQFF. CDR3 coding DNA: TGTGCCAGCAGGCTTCATAGCGGCTGGGTCGGTGAGCAGTTCTTC.

This chain uses TRBV15 with TRBJ2-3, with 9 bases matching TRBD2. Losses at the gene ends were 4 bases for V and 6 bases for J; bases not matched to a gene: 8. Germline V gives CDR1 LNHNV, CDR2 YYDKDF (reference sequence). This CDR3 is 15 amino acids long. The CDR3 protein is CATSTFSGSGDTQYF. The DNA for the CDR3 is TGTGCCACCAGCACATTTAGCGGGAGCGGCGATACGCAGTATTTT.

The rearrangement links TRBV4-1 to TRBJ1-1; TRBD1 agrees at 7 bases. V was clipped by 1 base and J by 7 bases; unmatched bases: 3. This CDR3 contains 13 residues. Germline V CDR1 and CDR2: MGHRA, YSYEKL. This CDR3 reads CASSQGQGYEAFF. Written as DNA, the CDR3 is TGCGCCAGCAGCCAAGGACAGGGTTATGAAGCTTTCTTT.

CDR3 coding DNA: TGTGCCAGCTCCGAAGGCAGGGCTAATGAAAAACTGTTTTTT. Protein: CASSEGRANEKLFF. This sequence joins TRBV18 and TRBJ1-4; tentatively, D is TRBD1 (5 bases). The V gene lost 6 bases and the J gene lost 3 bases, with 11 bases spanning the gap. The germline V gene encodes CDR1 KGHSH and CDR2 LQKENI. CDR3 length equals 14 residues.

The chain has TRBV28 and TRBJ1-2; D is perhaps TRBD1 (5 bases). The CDR3 contains 13 residues. Trimming took off 2 bases at V and 8 bases at J, with 12 bases between the two ends. CDR1 MDHEN and CDR2 SYDVKM come from the germline V gene. This CDR3 is CASSLRGADGYTF. The CDR3 DNA reads as TGTGCCAGCAGTTTAAGGGGTGCGGACGGCTACACCTTC.

The chain joins TRBV7-2 to TRBJ1-5; no firm D call. Trimming left V 5 bases short and J 5 bases short, with 10 bases between. Germline values: CDR1 SGHTA, CDR2 FQGNSA. The CDR3 runs to 13 residues. CDR3 in DNA: TGTGCCAGCAGCCGGGAATTCGATCAGCCCCAGCATTTT. This codes for CASSREFDQPQHF.

This chain connects TRBV19 to TRBJ1-5; TRBD1 agrees at 8 bases. Germline values: CDR1 LNHDA, CDR2 SQIVND (reference sequence). This CDR3 is built from 15 residues. Trimming took 4 bases from V and 5 from J; bases not matched to a gene: 7. As DNA, the CDR3 is TGTGCCAGTAGTACGGACAGGGTCCCATATCAGCCCCAGCATTTT. This sequence encodes CASSTDRVPYQPQHF.

This sequence joins TRBV10-3 and TRBJ1-5; D gene uncertain. Trimming pared 10 bases from V and 4 bases from J, leaving 14 bases between. The CDR3 totals 13 residues. Germline V gives CDR1 ENHRY, CDR2 SYGVKD. The CDR3 is CATSTPANQPQHF. In nucleotides, the CDR3 is TGTGCCACGTCGACACCGGCGAATCAGCCCCAGCATTTT.

The chain is built from TRBV19 and TRBJ2-2; a weak D match, TRBD2 (5 bases). The CDR3 loop spans 16 amino acids. V was trimmed by 7 bases and J by 1 base, leaving 16 bases between them. CDR1 and CDR2 from the germline V gene are LNHDA and SQIVND (reference sequence). CDR3 DNA: TGTGCCAGTACTCCTACAGAACTAGGGAACACCGGGGAGCTGTTTTTT. It specifies CASTPTELGNTGELFF.

The V call is TRBV9, the J call TRBJ2-1, with a weak D call TRBD2 (5 bases). The CDR3 length is 15 residues. V lost 4 bases and J lost 8, with 19 bases in between. CDR1 and CDR2 (germline): SGDLS, YYNGEE. CDR3 amino acids: CASSYGLERSDEQFF. The CDR3 DNA reads as TGTGCCAGCAGCTACGGACTGGAGAGGAGCGATGAGCAGTTCTTC.

The chain carries TRBV2 and TRBJ1-2; 8 bases fit TRBD1. Germline V gene lookup returns CDR1 SNHLY and CDR2 FYNNEI. CDR3 length: 14 residues. Trimming removed 3 bases from V and 5 bases from J; junction bases left unmatched: 5. The DNA of the CDR3 is TGTGCCAGCAGTGATCAACAGGGGGAATATGGCTACACCTTC. Protein product: CASSDQQGEYGYTF.

The V and J genes are TRBV5-1 and TRBJ1-1, with D possibly matching TRBD1 (6 bases). CDR1 is SGHRS, CDR2 YFSETQ, per germline. The CDR3 covers 15 residues. Trimming removed 3 bases from V and 3 bases from J, with 15 bases in between. CDR3 protein: CASSWNLGGDTEAFF. The CDR3 DNA is TGCGCCAGCAGCTGGAACTTAGGGGGGGACACTGAAGCTTTCTTT. The variable domain in full, with the rest retrieved from reference TRBV5-1 and TRBJ1-1, is KAGVTQTPRYLIKTRGQQVTLSCSPISGHRSVSWYQQTPGQGLQFLFEYFSETQRNKGNFPGRFSGRQFSNSRSEMNVSTLELGDSALYLCASSWNLGGDTEAFFGQGTRLTVV.

This clone appeared a few times. The CDR3 loop reads CASSANPNGYTF. The CDR3 region has the DNA TGTGCCAGCAGCGCGAATCCTAATGGCTACACCTTC. The chain has TRBV9 and TRBJ1-2; D ambiguous. CDR3 size: 12 residues. Trimming removed 3 bases from V and 6 bases from J, with 9 bases in between. Per germline, CDR1 SGDLS and CDR2 YYNGEE.

The J gene is TRBJ1-1, the V gene TRBV2; D gene unclear. Germline V CDR1 and CDR2: SNHLY, FYNNEI. The CDR3 spans 13 residues. The V and J ends lost 5 bases and 0 bases respectively, with 7 bases between them. The DNA of the CDR3 is TGTGCCAGCAGTTTTTCATTGAACACTGAAGCTTTCTTT. Translation gives CASSFSLNTEAFF.

The chain has TRBV5-4 and TRBJ2-1, with D perhaps TRBD2 (6 bases). This CDR3 comprises 14 residues. V lost 0 bases and J lost 5, with 9 bases in between. The germline V gene has CDR1 SGHNT and CDR2 YYREEE (reference sequence). As DNA, the CDR3 is TGTGCCAGCAGCTTGGCGGGGGTTAACAATGAGCAGTTCTTC. Protein: CASSLAGVNNEQFF.